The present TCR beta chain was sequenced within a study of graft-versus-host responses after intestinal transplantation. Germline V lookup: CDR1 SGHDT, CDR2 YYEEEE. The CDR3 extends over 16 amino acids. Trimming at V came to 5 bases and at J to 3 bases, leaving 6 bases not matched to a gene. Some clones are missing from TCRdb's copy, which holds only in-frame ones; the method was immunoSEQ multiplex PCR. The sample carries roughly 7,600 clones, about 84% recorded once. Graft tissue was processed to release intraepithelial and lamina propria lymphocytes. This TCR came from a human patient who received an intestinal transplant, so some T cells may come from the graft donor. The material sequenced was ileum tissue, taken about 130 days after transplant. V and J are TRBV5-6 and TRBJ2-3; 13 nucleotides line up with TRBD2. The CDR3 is CASRGLGLAGTDTQYF. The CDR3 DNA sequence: TGTGCCAGCAGGGGTCTGGGACTAGCGGGGACAGATACGCAGTATTTT.